This TCR beta chain was recovered during a study of lymphopenia after photon versus proton radiotherapy. General observations from the study: Photon-treated patients lost naive T cells and TCR diversity; proton-treated stayed stable.

The length of the CDR3 is 15 residues. From germline, CDR1 is LNHDA and CDR2 SQIVND (reference sequence). V dropped 6 bases and J dropped 3; count of bases not matched to a gene: 7. Libraries were prepared by immunoSEQ multiplex PCR; TCRdb keeps only in-frame clonotypes and omits some of them. Of tens of thousands of clones listed, roughly 88% were seen once; the top ten hold about 3%. Concerning this clone: Antigen specificity is unknown.

The chain carries TRBV19 and TRBJ1-5, with 8 nucleotides matching TRBD1. The sample here was peripheral blood, taken from a patient treated with photon-based radiotherapy. This TCR came from a woman in her 70s with pancreatic cancer. CDR3 region: CASSPRTGPNQPQHF. The CDR3 coding sequence is TGTGCCAGTAGCCCCCGGACAGGGCCCAATCAGCCCCAGCATTTT.